The 3 T cell receptor beta chains listed next were all sequenced from one sample in a study of T cells after yellow fever vaccination. One entry per CDR3 protein, called by TCRdb with MiXCR from the 5' RACE reads. The data contain some 600,000 distinct CDR3 sequences, around an eighth of them singletons. This material consisted of PBMCs, taken on the day of the yellow fever booster vaccination. The receptor source for this set is a man aged 25-40 years who received the YFV17D yellow fever vaccine.

The chain has TRBV19 and TRBJ2-6; TRBD2 is a possible D gene (5 bases). From germline, CDR1 is LNHDA and CDR2 SQIVND (reference sequence). The CDR3 extends over 15 amino acids. The CDR3 here is CDKDGKLSGANVLTF. Here the CDR3 DNA reads TGTGACAAAGACGGGAAACTCTCTGGGGCCAACGTCCTGACTTTC. Full variable domain (missing parts from reference TRBV19 and TRBJ2-6): DGGITQSPKYLFRKEGQNVTLSCEQNLNHDAMYWYRQDPGQGLRLIYYSQIVNDFQKGDIAEGYSVSREKKESFPLTVTSAQKNPTAFYLCDKDGKLSGANVLTFGAGSRLTVL.

This clonotype was counted a few times. V usage is TRBV19 and J usage is TRBJ2-5; D is uncertain. Trimming removed 3 bases at V and 3 bases at J, with 11 bases between. This CDR3 contains 14 residues. The germline V gene encodes CDR1 LNHDA and CDR2 SQIVND (reference sequence). The CDR3 DNA follows: TGTGCCAGTAGTATGGTAGCCGGAAAAGAGACCCAGTACTTC. Residues: CASSMVAGKETQYF.

The chain employs TRBV7-2 and TRBJ2-1, with TRBD2 matching over 14 bases. The CDR3 spans 14 residues. Germline CDR1 and CDR2: SGHTA and FQGNSA. V dropped 5 bases and J dropped 10; count of bases not matched to a gene: 4. The CDR3 is CASSGGLAGAEQFF. The CDR3 DNA reads as TGTGCCAGCAGCGGGGGACTAGCGGGAGCCGAGCAGTTCTTC.